These T cell receptor beta chains were read from a single sample in a study of blood T cell repertoires in COVID-19. Here immunoSEQ multiplex PCR was the method, and the copy in TCRdb shows in-frame clones only, minus some. Of 290,000 or so clones in the sample, around 90% were seen once. The sample consisted of peripheral blood. The origin of the receptors is a man between 18 and 35 years old with active or convalescent COVID-19. The CDR3 runs from the conserved cysteine through the conserved F or W. Fields, in order: D gene, J gene, clone size, V gene, CDR3 length, CDR3 DNA, CDR3 protein. D genes are given only for firm matches. Clone size is given for some rows only: seen once, a few or many times, or a class if the clone is expanded.

>-|TRBJ2-7|-|TRBV6-2/TRBV6-3|16
TGTGCCAGCAGTTACTTGGGCAGGGGTACCCCCTACGAGCAGTACTTC
CASSYLGRGTPYEQYF
>-|TRBJ1-2|-|TRBV7-9|14
TGTGCCAGCAGCTTAAGGACAATGGACTATGGCTACACCTTC
CASSLRTMDYGYTF
>-|TRBJ1-1|-|TRBV19|11
TGTGCCAGCTCAGTGAACACTGAAGCTTTCTTT
CASSVNTEAFF
>-|TRBJ1-1|few|TRBV5-5|15
TGTGCCAGCAGCTTGGCCTGGCTGCAGAACACTGAAGCTTTCTTT
CASSLAWLQNTEAFF
>-|TRBJ1-1|-|TRBV2|14
TGTGCCAGCAGTTGGACAGCCAGTCGCGCTGAAGCTTTCTTT
CASSWTASRAEAFF
>TRBD2|TRBJ2-1|-|TRBV9|15
TGTGCCAGCAGCGTATCTAGCGGGACGAGGTATGAGCAGTTCTTC
CASSVSSGTRYEQFF
>TRBD2|TRBJ2-1|-|TRBV28|15
TGTGCCAGCAGTTTTGCGGGAGCGGACTACAATGAGCAGTTCTTC
CASSFAGADYNEQFF
>-|TRBJ2-7|once|TRBV11-2|14
TGTGCCAGCAGCTTAGTTGGGAGTACCTACGAGCAGTACTTC
CASSLVGSTYEQYF
>-|TRBJ1-2|-|TRBV20-1|10
TGCAGTGCCGCCCATGGCGGTTCTACATTC
CSAAHGGSTF
>TRBD2|TRBJ2-5|-|TRBV6-6|13
TGTGCCAGCAGGTCTAGCGGTAGAGAGACCCAGTACTTC
CASRSSGRETQYF
>TRBD2|TRBJ2-7|-|TRBV5-1|15
TGCGCCCGCAGCTTGGCGGGGGGGGCCGGCTACGAGCAGTACTTC
CARSLAGGAGYEQYF
>TRBD1|TRBJ1-2|-|TRBV28|14
TGTGCCAGCAGGATCCGAACAGGGGGCCGAGGCTACACCTTC
CASRIRTGGRGYTF
>TRBD2|TRBJ2-7|-|TRBV6-1|17
TGTGCCAGCAGTGGTGGGACTAGCGGGAGACTTGACTACGAGCAGTACTTC
CASSGGTSGRLDYEQYF
>-|TRBJ1-6|-|TRBV6-1|15
TGTGCCAGCAGTGAAGTGGCAGGGTGGAATTCACCCCTCCACTTT
CASSEVAGWNSPLHF
>TRBD1|TRBJ1-1|-|TRBV29-1|11
TGCAGCGCGGACAGGGGGCCTGAAGCTTTCTTT
CSADRGPEAFF
>-|TRBJ1-4|once|TRBV25-1|16
TGTGCCAGCAGTGAATGGGGGGGCTCAACTAATGAAAAACTGTTTTTT
CASSEWGGSTNEKLFF
>-|TRBJ2-7|-|TRBV6-5|14
TGTGCCATCCGGGACTCTGCCTATCACTACGAGCAGTACTTC
CAIRDSAYHYEQYF
>TRBD2|TRBJ2-1|-|TRBV7-9|15
TGTGCCAGCAGCGAATCTAGCGGGTTCTTCAATGAGCAGTTCTTC
CASSESSGFFNEQFF
>-|TRBJ1-5|-|TRBV7-8|12
TGTGCCAGCAGTCAAGGGAGCCAGCCCCAGCATTTT
CASSQGSQPQHF
>TRBD1|TRBJ1-1|-|TRBV18|16
TGTGCCAGCTCACCCGGAGACAGGGGGCGAGACGCTGAAGCTTTCTTT
CASSPGDRGRDAEAFF
>-|TRBJ2-3|-|TRBV12-1|18
TGTGCCAGCAGCTTAGGGACAGGCAGGACTAGCGGGACAGATACGCAGTATTTT
CASSLGTGRTSGTDTQYF
>-|TRBJ2-7|-|TRBV27|13
TGTGCCAGCAGTCCGCACGACAAGGCCGAGCAGTACTTC
CASSPHDKAEQYF
>TRBD2|TRBJ2-1|-|TRBV4-3|16
TGCGCCAGCAGCCAAGGAGCTAGCGGGGGTTTCAATGAGCAGTTCTTC
CASSQGASGGFNEQFF
>-|TRBJ2-1|-|TRBV27|14
TGTGCCAGCAGTCCCGGGACAACGAACAATGAGCAGTTCTTC
CASSPGTTNNEQFF
>TRBD1|TRBJ2-2|-|TRBV2|16
TGTGCCAGCAGACCGGGGACAGGGGGTTTTACAGGGGAGCTGTTTTTT
CASRPGTGGFTGELFF